Listed here is a single TCR beta chain. This entry comes from a study of blood T cell repertoires in COVID-19. Turning to the study itself: Sites across the United States, Italy and Spain contributed samples from acute and convalescent COVID-19. PBMCs, B-cell-depleted T cells, or T cells provided the cDNA or gDNA that made up the material.

Authors' analysis steps: Amplification of reference gene primers was used by the study to estimate nucleated cell counts. Assay used: immunoSEQ multiplex PCR; TCRdb lists only in-frame clones, some missing. V and J calls plus clone size are reproduced from that table; the DNA served to infer D and trimming. The sample includes some 200,000 clones, about 88% of them seen just once. V shed 4 bases and J 7 bases; nucleotides not matched to a gene: 5. The CDR3 runs to 14 residues. The germline V gene has CDR1 LNHDA and CDR2 SQIVND (reference sequence). This sequence originates from a man between 65 and 80 years old with acute or convalescent COVID-19. Material: peripheral blood. The V and J genes are TRBV19 and TRBJ2-1; 9 bases line up with TRBD2. The CDR3 DNA sequence: TGTGCCAGTAGTAGCCGTAGCGGGAGTAATGAGCAGTTCTTC. Residues: CASSSRSGSNEQFF.